The clone carrying this TCR beta chain was found a few times. Its antigen is unidentified. This specimen belongs to a study of T-cell memory formation after mild COVID-19. Turning to the study itself: Largely donor-specific TCR clusters were found.

V gave up 2 bases and J gave up 2 bases; unmatched junction bases: 6. From germline, CDR1 is SGHVS and CDR2 FQNEAQ. This CDR3 comprises 15 residues. Study outcomes and limitations: Among contracting clones, CD4+ were mainly CM/EM and CD8+ enriched in EMRA.

A 5'RACE reaction primed in the constant segment made cDNA libraries of TCR alpha and TCR beta, and these carried sample barcodes and UMIs. TCRdb itself ran the 5' RACE reads through MiXCR, one entry per CDR3 protein. The data hold 350,000 to 550,000 distinct CDR3 sequences, with more than 15% observed a single time. Sequencing used PBMCs or a T cell subset sorted from them (not recorded which). The TCR comes from a man younger than 35 who had mild COVID-19 (a few samples of this study predate the infection). Cell type and time point are not known. The chain joins TRBV7-8 to TRBJ2-7; 7 nucleotides agree with TRBD2. CDR3 amino acids: CASSLFWGGTYEQYF. The CDR3, as DNA: TGTGCCAGCAGCTTATTTTGGGGGGGGACCTACGAGCAGTACTTC.